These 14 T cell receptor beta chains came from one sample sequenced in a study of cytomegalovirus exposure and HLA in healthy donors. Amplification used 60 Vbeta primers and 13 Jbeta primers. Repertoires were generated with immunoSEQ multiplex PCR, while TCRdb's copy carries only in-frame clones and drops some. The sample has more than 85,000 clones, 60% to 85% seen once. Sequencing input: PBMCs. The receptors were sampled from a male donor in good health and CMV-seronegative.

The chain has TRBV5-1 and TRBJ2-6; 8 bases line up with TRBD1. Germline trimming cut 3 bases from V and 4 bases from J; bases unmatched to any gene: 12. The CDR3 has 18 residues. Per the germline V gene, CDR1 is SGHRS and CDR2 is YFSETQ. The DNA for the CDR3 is TGCGCCAGCAGCTCCAGGACAGGGAACATAGGAGGGGCCAACGTCCTGACTTTC. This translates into CASSSRTGNIGGANVLTF.

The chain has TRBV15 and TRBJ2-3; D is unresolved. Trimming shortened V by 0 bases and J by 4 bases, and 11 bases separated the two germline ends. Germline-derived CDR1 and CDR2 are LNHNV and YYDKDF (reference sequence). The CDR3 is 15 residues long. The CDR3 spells CATSRDPGVPDTQYF. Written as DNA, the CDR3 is TGTGCCACCAGCAGAGATCCCGGAGTCCCAGATACGCAGTATTTT.

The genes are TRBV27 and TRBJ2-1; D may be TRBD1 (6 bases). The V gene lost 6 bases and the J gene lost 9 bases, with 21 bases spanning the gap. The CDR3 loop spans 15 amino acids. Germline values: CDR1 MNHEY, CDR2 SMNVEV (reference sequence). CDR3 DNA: TGTGCCAGCAGCCGCGAGGGGGTACTTACCTCTGAGCAGTTCTTC. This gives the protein CASSREGVLTSEQFF.

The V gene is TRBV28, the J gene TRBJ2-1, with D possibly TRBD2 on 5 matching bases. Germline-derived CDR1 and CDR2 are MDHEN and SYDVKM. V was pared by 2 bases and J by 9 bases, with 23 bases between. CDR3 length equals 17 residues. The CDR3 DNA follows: TGTGCCAGCAGTTTAATTCCCCTTGGCGCCCGGGGAATTGAGCAGTTCTTC. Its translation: CASSLIPLGARGIEQFF.

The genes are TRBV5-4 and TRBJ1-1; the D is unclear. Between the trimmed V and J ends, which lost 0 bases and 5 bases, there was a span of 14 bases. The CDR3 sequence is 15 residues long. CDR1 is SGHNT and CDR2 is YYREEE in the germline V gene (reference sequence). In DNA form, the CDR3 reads TGTGCCAGCAGCTTGGCCCCGGGGTCGGAGACTGAAGCTTTCTTT. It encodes CASSLAPGSETEAFF.

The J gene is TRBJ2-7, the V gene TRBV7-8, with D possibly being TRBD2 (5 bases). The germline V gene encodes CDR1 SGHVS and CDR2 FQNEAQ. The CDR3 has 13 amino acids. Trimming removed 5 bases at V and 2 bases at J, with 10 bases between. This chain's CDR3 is CASSRGPTYEQYF. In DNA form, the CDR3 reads TGTGCCAGCAGCCGGGGTCCCACCTACGAGCAGTACTTC.

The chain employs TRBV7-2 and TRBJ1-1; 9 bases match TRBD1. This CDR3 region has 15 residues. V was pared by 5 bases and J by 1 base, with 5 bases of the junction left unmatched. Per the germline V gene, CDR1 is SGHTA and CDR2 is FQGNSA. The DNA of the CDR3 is TGTGCCAGCAGCCAATCGACAGGGGGGAACACTGAAGCTTTCTTT. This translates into CASSQSTGGNTEAFF.

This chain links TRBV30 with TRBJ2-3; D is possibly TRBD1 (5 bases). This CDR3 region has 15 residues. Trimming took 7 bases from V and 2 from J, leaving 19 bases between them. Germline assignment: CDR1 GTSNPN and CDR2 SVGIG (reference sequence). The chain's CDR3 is CAFPKRAGLTDTQYF. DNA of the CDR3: TGTGCCTTCCCTAAACGGGCAGGGCTCACAGATACGCAGTATTTT.

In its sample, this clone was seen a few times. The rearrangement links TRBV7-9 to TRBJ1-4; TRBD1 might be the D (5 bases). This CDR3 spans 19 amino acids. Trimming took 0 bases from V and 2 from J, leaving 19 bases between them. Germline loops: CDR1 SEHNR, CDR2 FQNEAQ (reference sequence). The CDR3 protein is CASSLAAGLWGQTNEKLFF. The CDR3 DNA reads TGTGCCAGCAGCTTAGCGGCAGGGCTGTGGGGTCAGACTAATGAAAAACTGTTTTTT.

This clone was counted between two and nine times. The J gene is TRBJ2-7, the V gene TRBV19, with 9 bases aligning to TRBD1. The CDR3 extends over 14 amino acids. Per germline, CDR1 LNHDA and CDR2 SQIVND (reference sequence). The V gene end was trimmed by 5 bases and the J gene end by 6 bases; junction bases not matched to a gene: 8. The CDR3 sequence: CASSLGTGKAEQYF. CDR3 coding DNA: TGTGCCAGTAGTCTCGGGACAGGGAAGGCCGAGCAGTACTTC. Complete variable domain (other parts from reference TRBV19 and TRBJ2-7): DGGITQSPKYLFRKEGQNVTLSCEQNLNHDAMYWYRQDPGQGLRLIYYSQIVNDFQKGDIAEGYSVSREKKESFPLTVTSAQKNPTAFYLCASSLGTGKAEQYFGPGTRLTVT.

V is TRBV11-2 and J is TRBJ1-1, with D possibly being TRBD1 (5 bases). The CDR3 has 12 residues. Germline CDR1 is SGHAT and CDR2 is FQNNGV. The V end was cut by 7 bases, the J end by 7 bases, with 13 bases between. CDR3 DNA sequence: TGTGCCAGCACCGTAGGGGTCGGTGAAGCTTTCTTT. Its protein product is CASTVGVGEAFF.

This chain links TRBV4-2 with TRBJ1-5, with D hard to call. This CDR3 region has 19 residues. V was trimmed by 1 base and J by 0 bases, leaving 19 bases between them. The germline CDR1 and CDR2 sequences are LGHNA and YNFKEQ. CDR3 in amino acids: CASSQASWGFEGSNQPQHF. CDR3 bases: TGTGCCAGCAGCCAAGCTTCGTGGGGTTTCGAGGGTAGCAATCAGCCCCAGCATTTT.

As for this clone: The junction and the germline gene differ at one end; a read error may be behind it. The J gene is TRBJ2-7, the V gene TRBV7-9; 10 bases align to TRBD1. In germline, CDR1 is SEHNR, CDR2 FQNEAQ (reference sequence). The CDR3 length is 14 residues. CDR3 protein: CSSSHWDRGYEQYF. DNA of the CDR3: TGTTCCAGCAGCCATTGGGACAGGGGTTACGAGCAGTACTTC.

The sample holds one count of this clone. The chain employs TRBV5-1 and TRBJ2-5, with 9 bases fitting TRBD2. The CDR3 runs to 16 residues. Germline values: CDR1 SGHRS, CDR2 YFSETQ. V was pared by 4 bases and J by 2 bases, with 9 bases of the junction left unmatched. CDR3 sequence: CASSPAVAGVQETQYF. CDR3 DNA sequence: TGCGCCAGCAGCCCGGCGGTAGCGGGAGTACAAGAGACCCAGTACTTC.